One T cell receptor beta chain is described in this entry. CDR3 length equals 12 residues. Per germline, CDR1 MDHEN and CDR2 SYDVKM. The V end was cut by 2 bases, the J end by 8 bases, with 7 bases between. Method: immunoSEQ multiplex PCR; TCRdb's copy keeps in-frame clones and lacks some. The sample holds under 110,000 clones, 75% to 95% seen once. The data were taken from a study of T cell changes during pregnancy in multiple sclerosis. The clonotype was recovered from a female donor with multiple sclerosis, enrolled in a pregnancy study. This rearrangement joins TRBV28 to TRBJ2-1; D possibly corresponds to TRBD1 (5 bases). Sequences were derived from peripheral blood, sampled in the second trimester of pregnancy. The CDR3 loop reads CASSLGAHEQFF. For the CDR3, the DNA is TGTGCCAGCAGTTTAGGGGCCCATGAGCAGTTCTTC. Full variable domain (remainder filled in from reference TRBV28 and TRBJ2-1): DVKVTQSSRYLVKRTGEKVFLECVQDMDHENMFWYRQDPGLGLRLIYFSYDVKMKEKGDIPEGYSVSREKKERFSLILESASTNQTSMYLCASSLGAHEQFFGPGTRLTVL.